This T cell receptor beta chain was obtained from a study of blood T cell repertoires in COVID-19. Here immunoSEQ multiplex PCR was the method, and the copy in TCRdb shows in-frame clones only, minus some. Of 120,000 or so clones in the sample, about 83% were seen once. This sequence was found in a man older than 75 with active or convalescent COVID-19. Sequencing was performed on peripheral blood.

Written as DNA, the CDR3 is TGTGCCAGCAGCTTTAGGGAGGACTATGGCTACACCTTC. It translates to CASSFREDYGYTF. The gene calls are TRBV11-2 and TRBJ1-2, with D hard to call. CDR1 SGHAT and CDR2 FQNNGV come from the germline V gene. V was cut by 3 bases and J by 3 bases, with 8 bases left in between. The CDR3 sequence is 13 residues long.